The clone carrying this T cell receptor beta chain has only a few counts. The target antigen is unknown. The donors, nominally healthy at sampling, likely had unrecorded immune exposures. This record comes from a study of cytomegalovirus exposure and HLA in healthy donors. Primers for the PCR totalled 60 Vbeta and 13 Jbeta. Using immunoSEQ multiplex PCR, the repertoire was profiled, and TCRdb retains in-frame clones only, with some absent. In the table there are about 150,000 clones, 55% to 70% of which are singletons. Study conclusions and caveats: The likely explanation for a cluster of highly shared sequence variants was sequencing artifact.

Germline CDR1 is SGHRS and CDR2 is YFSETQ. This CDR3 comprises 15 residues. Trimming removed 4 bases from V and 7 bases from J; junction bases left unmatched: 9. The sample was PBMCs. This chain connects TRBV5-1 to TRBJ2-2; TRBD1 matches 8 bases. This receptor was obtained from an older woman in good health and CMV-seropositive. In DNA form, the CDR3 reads TGCGCCAGCAGCCCGAGGACAGGGCAGGGCGGGGAGCTGTTTTTT. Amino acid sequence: CASSPRTGQGGELFF.